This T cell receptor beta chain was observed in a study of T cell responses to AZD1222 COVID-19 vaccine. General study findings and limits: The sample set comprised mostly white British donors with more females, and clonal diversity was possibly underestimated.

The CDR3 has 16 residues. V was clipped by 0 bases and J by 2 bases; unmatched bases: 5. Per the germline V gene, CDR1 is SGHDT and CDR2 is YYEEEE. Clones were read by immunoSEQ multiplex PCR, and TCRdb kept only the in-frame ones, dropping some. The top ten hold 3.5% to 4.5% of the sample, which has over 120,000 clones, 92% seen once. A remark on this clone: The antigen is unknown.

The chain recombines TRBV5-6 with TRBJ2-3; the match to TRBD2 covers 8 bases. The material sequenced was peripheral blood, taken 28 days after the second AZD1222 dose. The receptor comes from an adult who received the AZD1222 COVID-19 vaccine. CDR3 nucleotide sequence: TGTGCCAGCAGCTTGGGGTTAGCGGGGTTCACAGATACGCAGTATTTT. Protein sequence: CASSLGLAGFTDTQYF.